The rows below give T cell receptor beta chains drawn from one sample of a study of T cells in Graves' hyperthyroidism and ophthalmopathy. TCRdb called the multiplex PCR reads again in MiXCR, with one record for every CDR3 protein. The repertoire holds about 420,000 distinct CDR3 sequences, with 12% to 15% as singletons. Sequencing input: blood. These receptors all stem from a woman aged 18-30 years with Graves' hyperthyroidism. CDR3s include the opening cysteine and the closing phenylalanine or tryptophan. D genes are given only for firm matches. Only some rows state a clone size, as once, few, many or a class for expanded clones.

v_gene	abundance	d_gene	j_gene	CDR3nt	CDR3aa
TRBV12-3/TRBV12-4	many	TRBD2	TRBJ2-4	TGTGCCAGCAGTCCGGCTGGGACTAGCGGGCTCCTAGCCAAAAACATTCAGTACTTC	CASSPAGTSGLLAKNIQYF
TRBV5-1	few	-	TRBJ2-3	TGCGCCAGCAGCAGCTCGAGGGGGGCCACAGATACGCAGTATTTT	CASSSSRGATDTQYF
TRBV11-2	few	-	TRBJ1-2	TGTGCCAGCAGCTTAGAGTCTGGCTACACCTTC	CASSLESGYTF
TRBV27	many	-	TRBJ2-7	TGTGCCAGCAGTTTACTAGAGGACCGGACCTACGAGCAGTACTTC	CASSLLEDRTYEQYF
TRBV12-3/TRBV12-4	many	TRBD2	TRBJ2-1	TGTGCCAGCAGTTTCCAAGCGGGAGGGCCGGGGGGGGAGCAGTTCTTC	CASSFQAGGPGGEQFF
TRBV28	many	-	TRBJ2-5	TGTGCCAGCAGTTTTGGTCCCCTACTCCAAGAGACCCAGTACTTC	CASSFGPLLQETQYF
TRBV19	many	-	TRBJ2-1	TGTGCCAGTAGTCCAGGACTGACGGGCCACAATGAGCAGTTCTTC	CASSPGLTGHNEQFF
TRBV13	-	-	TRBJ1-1	TGTGCCAGCAGCTCGGGTCCTGGTCACCTCTTAGAGACTGAAGCTTTCTTT	CASSSGPGHLLETEAFF
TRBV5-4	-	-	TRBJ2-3	TGTGCCAGCAGCCTGGGAGGGGGAGGGGGAGGATGGACGCAGTATTTT	CASSLGGGGGGWTQYF
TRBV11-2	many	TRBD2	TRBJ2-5	TGTGCCAGCAGTCCTAGACCGGGACTAGACCAAGAGACCCAGTACTTC	CASSPRPGLDQETQYF
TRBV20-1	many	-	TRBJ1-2	TGCAGTGCTAGAGTGCTCGAGGCCGATGGCTACACCTTC	CSARVLEADGYTF
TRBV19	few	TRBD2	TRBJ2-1	TGTGCCAGTAGTATCATAGCGGGAGGGCCGGGGAATGAGCAGTTCTTC	CASSIIAGGPGNEQFF
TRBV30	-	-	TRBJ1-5	TGTGCCTGGAGTTCCGGGACCTTGGTGTGGCCCCAGCATTTT	CAWSSGTLVWPQHF
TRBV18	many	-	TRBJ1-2	TGTGCCAGCTCACCAGGAAACGGAGCTAACTATGGCTACACCTTC	CASSPGNGANYGYTF
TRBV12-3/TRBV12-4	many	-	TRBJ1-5	TGTGCCAGCAGTTTACCCGGGAATCAGCCCCAGCATTTT	CASSLPGNQPQHF
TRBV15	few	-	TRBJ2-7	TGTGCCACCAGCAGATCCGGGGACCAGGGAAGGGTCTACGAGCAGTACTTC	CATSRSGDQGRVYEQYF
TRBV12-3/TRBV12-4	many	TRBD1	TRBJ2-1	TGTGCCAGCAGTTTTGGGCTAGGACAGGGGGCTGGTCATGAGCAGTTCTTC	CASSFGLGQGAGHEQFF
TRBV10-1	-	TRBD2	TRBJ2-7	TGCGCCAGCAGTGAGTCATCTAGCGGGAGCTACGAGCAGTACTTC	CASSESSSGSYEQYF
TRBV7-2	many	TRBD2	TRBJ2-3	TGTGCCAGCAGCTTGGGGCTAGCGGTGGGAGATACGCAGTATTTT	CASSLGLAVGDTQYF
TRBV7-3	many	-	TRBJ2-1	TGTGCCAGCAGCTTACTCCCACAGCCGGTATACAATGAGCAGTTCTTC	CASSLLPQPVYNEQFF
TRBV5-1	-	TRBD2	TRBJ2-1	TGCGCCAGCAGCTTGGGATCGGGAGGAGTTCTGGATGAGCAGTTCTTC	CASSLGSGGVLDEQFF
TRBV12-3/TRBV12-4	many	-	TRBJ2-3	TGTGCCAGCAGTTTAGTGAGTGGCACAGATACGCAGTATTTT	CASSLVSGTDTQYF
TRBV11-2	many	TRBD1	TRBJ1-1	TGTGCCAGCGGGCGCAGGGGGATGAACACTGAAGCTTTCTTT	CASGRRGMNTEAFF
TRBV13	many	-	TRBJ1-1	TGTGCCAGCAGCTTAAGGGAACACGGCGGGACTGAAGCTTTCTTT	CASSLREHGGTEAFF
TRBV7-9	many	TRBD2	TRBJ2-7	TGTGCCAGCAGCTTCCAGACTAGCGGGACGTTGTACTACGAGCAGTACTTC	CASSFQTSGTLYYEQYF
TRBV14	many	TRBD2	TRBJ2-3	TGTGCCAGCAGCCAACTAGCGGGAGAAGCAGATACGCAGTATTTT	CASSQLAGEADTQYF
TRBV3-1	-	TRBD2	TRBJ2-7	TGTGCCAGCAGCCGGACGCCGGGACTAGCCTACGAGCAGTACTTC	CASSRTPGLAYEQYF
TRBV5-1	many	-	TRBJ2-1	TGCGCCAGCAGCTTGGTCGGGGGCGGGATGGTCAATGAGCAGTTCTTC	CASSLVGGGMVNEQFF